These 25 T cell receptor beta chains were all obtained from the same sample, sequenced in a study of human T cells and chemical hapten exposure. TCRdb re-derived calls from the RACE reads in MiXCR, one entry per CDR3 protein. The sample lists about 54,000 distinct CDR3 sequences; about 9.9% were seen once. Time point meaning: patch test 2, 6 weeks after DPC sensitization. Treatment: therapeutic diphenylcyclopropenone sensitization with weekly scalp DPC. Specimen: whole blood, collected in connection with sensitization to the hapten diphenylcyclopropenone (DPC). These receptors all come from a woman aged 45 to 65 with alopecia areata. Some clones in this sample may be carry-over from other donors' samples.

This clonotype has ten or more counts. The chain uses TRBV6-2 or TRBV6-3 and TRBJ1-1; D unresolved. This CDR3 is built from 14 residues. The V gene's germline CDR1 is MNHEY and CDR2 SVGEGT. Trimming removed 8 bases from V and 0 bases from J, with 13 bases in between. CDR3 amino acids: CASVEQRMNTEAFF. The CDR3 nucleotides are TGTGCCAGCGTGGAGCAGCGAATGAACACTGAAGCTTTCTTT.

This clonotype appeared a few times. This chain connects TRBV4-3 to TRBJ2-5, with D possibly matching TRBD1 (5 bases). The CDR3 is 13 residues long. Between the trimmed V and J ends, which lost 1 base and 2 bases, there was a span of 5 bases. Germline CDR1 LGHNA, CDR2 YSLEER. DNA for the CDR3: TGCGCCAGCAGCCAAGGACAGCAAGAGACCCAGTACTTC. Amino acids: CASSQGQQETQYF.

This clonotype appeared many times. The V call is TRBV12-3 or TRBV12-4, the J call TRBJ2-5; D could derive from TRBD1 or TRBD2 (5 bases each). The CDR3 has 13 amino acids. Trimming removed 6 bases from V and 4 bases from J, with 12 bases in between. The CDR3 DNA follows: TGTGCCAGCAGACCTGGGACCGGAGAGACCCAGTACTTC. Translation gives CASRPGTGETQYF.

This clonotype was seen repeatedly, ten times or more. The genes are TRBV24-1 and TRBJ1-5; TRBD1 is a possible D gene (5 bases). CDR1 and CDR2 from the germline V gene are KGHDR and SFDVKD. The CDR3 loop spans 16 amino acids. With 0 bases removed from V and 4 bases from J, the gap between germline ends came to 12 bases. For the CDR3, the DNA is TGTGCCACCAGTGATTTGCAGGGCCACTCAAATCAGCCCCAGCATTTT. Translation gives CATSDLQGHSNQPQHF.

Details on this clonotype: This may arise from a read error, as a much more abundant clone is one base away. The genes are TRBV29-1 and TRBJ2-3; D not certain. Trimming left V 6 bases short and J 4 bases short, with 5 bases between. Germline loops: CDR1 SQVTM, CDR2 ANQGSEA. This CDR3 has 10 amino acids. In DNA form, the CDR3 reads TGCAGCGTCCGCTCAGATACGCAGTATTTT. Its translation: CSVRSDTQYF.

This clonotype was counted between two and nine times. This chain joins TRBV28 and TRBJ1-6; 10 bases map to TRBD1. The CDR3 is 14 residues long. The germline V gene has CDR1 MDHEN and CDR2 SYDVKM. Germline trimming cut 6 bases from V and 9 bases from J; bases unmatched to any gene: 5. Written as DNA, the CDR3 is TGTGCCAGCAGGTTGGGACAGGGGAGTTCACCCCTCCACTTT. Its translation is CASRLGQGSSPLHF.

V usage is TRBV28 and J usage is TRBJ2-3; 9 nucleotides match TRBD2. The ends lost 6 bases at V and 2 bases at J; junction bases unmatched: 9. Germline V gene sequence: CDR1 MDHEN, CDR2 SYDVKM. This CDR3 has 16 amino acids. The CDR3 region is CASRAVTSGYTDTQYF. CDR3 bases: TGTGCCAGCAGGGCGGTTACTAGCGGGTACACAGATACGCAGTATTTT.

There are many counts of this clonotype. The CDR3 protein is CARTVHLTGVNTEAFF. Here the CDR3 DNA reads TGTGCCAGAACCGTACATCTTACAGGGGTGAACACTGAAGCTTTCTTT. V is TRBV6-2 or TRBV6-3 and J is TRBJ1-1, with 7 bases that match TRBD1. Germline V gene sequence: CDR1 MNHEY, CDR2 SVGEGT. The trim removed 9 bases at V and 0 bases at J, leaving 13 bases unmatched. The CDR3 runs to 16 residues.

This chain joins TRBV6-2 or TRBV6-3 and TRBJ2-7; TRBD1 agrees at 7 bases. V gave up 4 bases and J gave up 12 bases; unmatched junction bases: 15. This CDR3 spans 14 amino acids. In germline, CDR1 is MNHEY, CDR2 SVGEGT. The CDR3 sequence: CASSSPGQSSKGYF. The CDR3 DNA reads as TGTGCCAGCAGTTCTCCGGGACAGTCCTCAAAGGGGTACTTC.

In this sample, this clonotype turned up a few times. This chain links TRBV7-2 with TRBJ1-2, with 8 bases that match TRBD1. V trimming: 4 bases; J trimming: 7 bases; junction bases outside the gene matches: 5. CDR3 length equals 13 residues. The germline CDR1 and CDR2 sequences are SGHTA and FQGNSA. In DNA form, the CDR3 reads TGTGCCAGCAGCTCCGACAGGGGAGGTGGCTACACCTTC. It encodes CASSSDRGGGYTF.

This clonotype has just a few counts. This chain links TRBV6-5 with TRBJ2-2; 15 nucleotides match TRBD2. Germline CDR1 and CDR2: MNHEY and SVGAGI. This CDR3 is 21 amino acids long. V dropped 5 bases and J dropped 2; count of bases not matched to a gene: 15. CDR3 protein: CASSRSPGLAGGPYNTGELFF. The DNA for the CDR3 is TGTGCCAGCAGTCGAAGCCCGGGACTAGCGGGAGGACCGTATAACACCGGGGAGCTGTTTTTT.

The chain has TRBV11-1 and TRBJ2-1; 8 nucleotides line up with TRBD2. With V trimmed by 3 bases and J by 8 bases, 15 bases remained unmatched. The germline CDR1 and CDR2 sequences are SGHAT and FQDESV (reference sequence). CDR3 length: 17 amino acids. CDR3 sequence reads: CASSFSAGGGTSDEQFF. CDR3 DNA sequence: TGTGCCAGCAGCTTTTCGGCGGGAGGAGGGACTTCGGATGAGCAGTTCTTC.

Ten or more counts support this clonotype. The CDR3 loop is CASSEGQGINQPQHF. As DNA, the CDR3 is TGTGCCAGCAGTGAGGGACAGGGAATAAATCAGCCCCAGCATTTT. This sequence joins TRBV28 and TRBJ1-5; 9 bases map to TRBD1. There are 15 residues in the CDR3. The trim removed 5 bases at V and 4 bases at J, leaving 6 bases unmatched. Per the germline V gene, CDR1 is MDHEN and CDR2 is SYDVKM.

The table lists this clonotype with many counts. V usage is TRBV18 and J usage is TRBJ1-1, with D tentatively TRBD1 (5 bases). V dropped 2 bases and J dropped 0 bases, with 13 bases sitting between them. The CDR3 loop spans 16 amino acids. Germline assignment: CDR1 KGHSH and CDR2 LQKENI. The CDR3 reads CASSPDRNFMNTEAFF. The CDR3 region has the DNA TGTGCCAGCTCACCAGACAGAAATTTTATGAACACTGAAGCTTTCTTT.

This clonotype was found a few times. The chain combines TRBV2 with TRBJ2-3; D unresolved. Germline CDR1 SNHLY, CDR2 FYNNEI. This CDR3 is built from 16 residues. V lost 5 bases and J lost 2, with 17 bases in between. CDR3 sequence: CASSNLTPAHTDTQYF. The CDR3 nucleotides read TGTGCCAGCAGTAACCTGACCCCGGCGCACACAGATACGCAGTATTTT.

A few counts support this clonotype. V gene TRBV11-2 combines with J gene TRBJ2-5, with 8 positions matching TRBD2. The CDR3 runs to 16 residues. The germline CDR1 and CDR2 sequences are SGHAT and FQNNGV. The junction had 8 bases not matched to a gene; V was cut back by 2 bases and J by 3 bases. CDR3 coding DNA: TGTGCCAGCAGCTTACACACCAGTAGCGGGAAAGAGACCCAGTACTTC. The encoded protein is CASSLHTSSGKETQYF.

At least ten counts were recorded for this clonotype. The chain has TRBV11-2 and TRBJ2-7; 7 positions agree with TRBD1. The V gene's germline CDR1 is SGHAT and CDR2 FQNNGV. The CDR3 is 15 amino acids. The V gene end was trimmed by 3 bases and the J gene end by 0 bases; junction bases not matched to a gene: 5. DNA of the CDR3: TGTGCCAGCAGCTTGGAGACAGGGACCTCCTACGAGCAGTACTTC. Translation gives CASSLETGTSYEQYF.

The chain is built from TRBV4-1 and TRBJ2-1, with D possibly TRBD1 on 5 matching bases. The CDR3 runs to 15 residues. Trimming left V 5 bases short and J 9 bases short, with 20 bases between. Germline lookup yields CDR1 MGHRA and CDR2 YSYEKL. For the CDR3, the DNA is TGCGCCAGCAGCTTTACAGGTCCCGGCGACTCTGAGCAGTTCTTC. Its translation is CASSFTGPGDSEQFF.

There are a few counts of this clonotype. The chain recombines TRBV3-1 with TRBJ2-5; D not resolved. There are 12 residues in the CDR3. Looked up from germline, CDR1 is LGHDT and CDR2 is YNNKEL (reference sequence). V gave up 8 bases and J gave up 1 base, with 8 bases separating them. CDR3 DNA: TGTGCCAGCGGCCGGAGCCAAGAGACCCAGTACTTC. Its translation: CASGRSQETQYF.

This clonotype was recorded at least ten times. The CDR3 DNA reads as TGTGCCAGCAGCCTCCTAGGGGCAGGGGGCCCTTATGGCTACACCTTC. Its translation: CASSLLGAGGPYGYTF. V and J are TRBV4-2 and TRBJ1-2; TRBD1 matches at 8 bases. After removal of 4 bases from V and 5 bases from J, the junction contained 12 bases not matched to a gene. The CDR3 has 16 residues. The germline CDR1 and CDR2 sequences are LGHNA and YNFKEQ.

This clonotype has ten or more counts. The chain carries TRBV6-5 and TRBJ1-4; D gene unclear. The V end was cut by 8 bases, the J end by 2 bases, with 12 bases between. The germline V gene has CDR1 MNHEY and CDR2 SVGAGI. This CDR3 has 14 residues. In DNA form, the CDR3 reads TGTGCCAGCCGCGGAACGTTTACTAATGAAAAACTGTTTTTT. Amino acids: CASRGTFTNEKLFF.

The chain links TRBV6-5 to TRBJ1-4; D gene unclear. This CDR3 is built from 13 residues. Per germline, CDR1 MNHEY and CDR2 SVGAGI. V lost 5 bases and J lost 8, with 12 bases in between. The CDR3 region is CASSKGSAEKLFF. Written as DNA, the CDR3 is TGTGCCAGCAGTAAAGGGTCGGCGGAAAAACTGTTTTTT.

This clonotype was counted only a few times. The chain employs TRBV19 and TRBJ1-5, with D possibly TRBD1 on 5 matching bases. The germline V and J ends were trimmed by 5 bases and 4 bases, with 18 bases remaining between them. In germline, CDR1 is LNHDA, CDR2 SQIVND (reference sequence). The CDR3 has 16 residues. The DNA for the CDR3 is TGTGCCAGTAGTCCGCTGAAAGGGGATCGGAATCAGCCCCAGCATTTT. Its translation: CASSPLKGDRNQPQHF.

This clonotype was observed a few times. CDR3 bases: TGTGCCAGCAGAAGGGACAGGGGGCCGAATCAGCCCCAGCATTTT. Translated, it gives CASRRDRGPNQPQHF. The chain is built from TRBV6-5 and TRBJ1-5; 12 bases map to TRBD1. Per the germline V gene, CDR1 is MNHEY and CDR2 is SVGAGI. The CDR3 has 15 amino acids. The ends lost 6 bases at V and 4 bases at J; junction bases unmatched: 4.

The rearrangement uses TRBV7-2 and TRBJ2-3; 9 positions agree with TRBD2. The V segment lost 3 bases and the J segment 1 base; nucleotides outside the gene matches: 8. Germline V lookup: CDR1 SGHTA, CDR2 FQGNSA. This CDR3 has 17 amino acids. CDR3 protein: CASSLNGASGGTDTQYF. DNA of the CDR3: TGTGCCAGCAGCTTGAATGGGGCTAGCGGGGGCACAGATACGCAGTATTTT.